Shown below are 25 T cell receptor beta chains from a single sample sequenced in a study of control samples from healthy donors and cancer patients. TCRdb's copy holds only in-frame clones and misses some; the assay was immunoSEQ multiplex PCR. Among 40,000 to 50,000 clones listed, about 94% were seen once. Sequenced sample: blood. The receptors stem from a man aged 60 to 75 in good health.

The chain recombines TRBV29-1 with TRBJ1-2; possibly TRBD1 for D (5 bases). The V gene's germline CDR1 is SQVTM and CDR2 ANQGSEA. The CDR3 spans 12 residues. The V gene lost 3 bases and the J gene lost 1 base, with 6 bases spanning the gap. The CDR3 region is CSVEGVNYGYTF. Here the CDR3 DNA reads TGCAGCGTTGAGGGGGTTAACTATGGCTACACCTTC.

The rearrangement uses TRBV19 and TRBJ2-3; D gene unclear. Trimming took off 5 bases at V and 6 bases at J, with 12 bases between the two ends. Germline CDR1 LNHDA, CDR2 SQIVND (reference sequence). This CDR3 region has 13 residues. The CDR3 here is CASSSFLGDTQYF. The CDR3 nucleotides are TGTGCCAGTAGTTCATTCCTGGGGGATACGCAGTATTTT.

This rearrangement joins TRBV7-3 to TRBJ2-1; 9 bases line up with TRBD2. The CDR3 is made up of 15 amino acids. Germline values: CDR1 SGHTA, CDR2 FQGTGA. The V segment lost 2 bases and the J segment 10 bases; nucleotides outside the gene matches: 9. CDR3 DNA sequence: TGTGCCAGCAGCTTATCCGCGGGAGGGCTAGGAGAGCAGTTCTTC. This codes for CASSLSAGGLGEQFF.

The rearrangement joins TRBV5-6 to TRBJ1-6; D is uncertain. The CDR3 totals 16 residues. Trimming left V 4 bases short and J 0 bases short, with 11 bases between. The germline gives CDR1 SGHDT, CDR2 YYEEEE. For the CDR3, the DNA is TGTGCCAGCAGCCCGACTCTCAGCTCCTATAATTCACCCCTCCACTTT. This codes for CASSPTLSSYNSPLHF.

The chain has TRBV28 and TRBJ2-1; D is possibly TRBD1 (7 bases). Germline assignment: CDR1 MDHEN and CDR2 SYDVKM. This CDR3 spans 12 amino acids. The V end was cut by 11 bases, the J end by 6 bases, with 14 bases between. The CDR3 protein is CAGRTGGNEQFF. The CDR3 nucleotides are TGTGCCGGGAGGACAGGCGGCAATGAGCAGTTCTTC.

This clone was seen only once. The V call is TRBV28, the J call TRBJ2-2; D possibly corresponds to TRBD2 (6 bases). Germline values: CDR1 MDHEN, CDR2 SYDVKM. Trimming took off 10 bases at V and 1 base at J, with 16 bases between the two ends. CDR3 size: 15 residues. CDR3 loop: CATSPGLRNTGELFF. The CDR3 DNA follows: TGTGCCACCTCCCCGGGACTTAGGAACACCGGGGAGCTGTTTTTT.

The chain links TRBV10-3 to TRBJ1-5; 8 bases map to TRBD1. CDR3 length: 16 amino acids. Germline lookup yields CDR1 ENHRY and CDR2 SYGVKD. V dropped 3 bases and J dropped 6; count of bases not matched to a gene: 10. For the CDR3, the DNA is TGTGCCATCAGTGATCGCTTGGACAGGGCAGGTCAGCCCCAGCATTTT. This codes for CAISDRLDRAGQPQHF.

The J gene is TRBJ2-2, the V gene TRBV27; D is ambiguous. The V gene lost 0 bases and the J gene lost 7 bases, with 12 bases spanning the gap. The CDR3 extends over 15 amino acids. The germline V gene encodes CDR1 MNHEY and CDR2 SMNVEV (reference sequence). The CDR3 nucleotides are TGTGCCAGCAGTTTATCTCTGCCAGGCATCGGGGAGCTGTTTTTT. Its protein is CASSLSLPGIGELFF.

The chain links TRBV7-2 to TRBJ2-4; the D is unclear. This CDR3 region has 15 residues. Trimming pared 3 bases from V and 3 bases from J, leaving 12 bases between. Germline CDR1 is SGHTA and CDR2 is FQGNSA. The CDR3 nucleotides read TGTGCCAGCAGCTTCGTCGGGCAGCTCAAAAACATTCAGTACTTC. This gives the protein CASSFVGQLKNIQYF.

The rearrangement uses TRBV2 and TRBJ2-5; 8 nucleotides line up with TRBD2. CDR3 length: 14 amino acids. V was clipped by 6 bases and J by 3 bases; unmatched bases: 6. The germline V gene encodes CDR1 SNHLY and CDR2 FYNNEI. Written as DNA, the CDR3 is TGTGCCAGCAGCTTAAGCGGGAGTAAAGAGACCCAGTACTTC. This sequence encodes CASSLSGSKETQYF.

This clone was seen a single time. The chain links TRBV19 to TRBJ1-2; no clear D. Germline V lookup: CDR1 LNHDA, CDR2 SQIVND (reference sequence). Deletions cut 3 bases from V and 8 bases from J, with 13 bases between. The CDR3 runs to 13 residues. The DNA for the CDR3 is TGTGCCAGTAGTATCGTCACGGAGGAGGGCTACACCTTC. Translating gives CASSIVTEEGYTF.

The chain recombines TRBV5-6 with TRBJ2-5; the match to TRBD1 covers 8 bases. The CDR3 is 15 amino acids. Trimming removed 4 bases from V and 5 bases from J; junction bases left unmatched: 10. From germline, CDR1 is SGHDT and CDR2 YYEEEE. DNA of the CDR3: TGTGCCAGCAGCCAAAGACAGGGGTGGTCGGAGACCCAGTACTTC. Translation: CASSQRQGWSETQYF. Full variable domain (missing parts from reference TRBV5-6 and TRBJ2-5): DAGVTQSPTHLIKTRGQQVTLRCSPKSGHDTVSWYQQALGQGPQFIFQYYEEEERQRGNFPDRFSGHQFPNYSSELNVNALLLGDSALYLCASSQRQGWSETQYFGPGTRLLVL.

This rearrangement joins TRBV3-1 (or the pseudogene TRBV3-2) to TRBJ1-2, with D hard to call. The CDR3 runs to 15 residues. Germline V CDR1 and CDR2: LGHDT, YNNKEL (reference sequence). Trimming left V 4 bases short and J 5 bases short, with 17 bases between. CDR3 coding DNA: TGTGCCAGCAGCCCTACTCTCCAGACCGTATATGGCTACACCTTC. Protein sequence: CASSPTLQTVYGYTF.

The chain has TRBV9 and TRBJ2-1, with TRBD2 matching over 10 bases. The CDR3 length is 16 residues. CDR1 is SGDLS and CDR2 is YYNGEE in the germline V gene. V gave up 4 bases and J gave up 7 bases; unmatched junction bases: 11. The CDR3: CASSLLAGVQGNEQFF. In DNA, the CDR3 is TGTGCCAGCAGCCTCCTAGCGGGAGTTCAGGGAAATGAGCAGTTCTTC.

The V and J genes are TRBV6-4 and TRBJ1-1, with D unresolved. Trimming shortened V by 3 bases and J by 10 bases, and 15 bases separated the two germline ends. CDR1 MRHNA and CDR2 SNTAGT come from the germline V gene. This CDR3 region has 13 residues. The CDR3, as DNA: TGTGCCAGCAGTGAACTAGGGATTGGAGTAGCTTTCTTT. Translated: CASSELGIGVAFF.

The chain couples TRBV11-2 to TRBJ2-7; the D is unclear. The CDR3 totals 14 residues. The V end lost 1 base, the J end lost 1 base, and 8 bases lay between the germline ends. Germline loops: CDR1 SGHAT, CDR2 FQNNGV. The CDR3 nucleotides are TGTGCCAGCAGCTTAGTACTGGGTTCCTACGAGCAGTACTTC. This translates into CASSLVLGSYEQYF.

CDR3 protein: CASSQGSAYGYTF. For the CDR3, the DNA is TGTGCCAGCAGCCAAGGTTCCGCCTATGGCTACACCTTC. The rearrangement links TRBV16 to TRBJ1-2; D is uncertain. The ends were cut back, 2 bases at V and 4 bases at J, with 8 bases in the middle. This CDR3 comprises 13 residues. Germline values: CDR1 KGHSY, CDR2 FQNENV.

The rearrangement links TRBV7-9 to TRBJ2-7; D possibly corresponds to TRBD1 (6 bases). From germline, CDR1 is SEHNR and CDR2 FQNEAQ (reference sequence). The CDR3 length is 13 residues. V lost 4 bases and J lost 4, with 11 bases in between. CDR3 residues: CASSSGGLYEQYF. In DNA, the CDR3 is TGTGCCAGCAGCTCTGGGGGCCTATACGAGCAGTACTTC.

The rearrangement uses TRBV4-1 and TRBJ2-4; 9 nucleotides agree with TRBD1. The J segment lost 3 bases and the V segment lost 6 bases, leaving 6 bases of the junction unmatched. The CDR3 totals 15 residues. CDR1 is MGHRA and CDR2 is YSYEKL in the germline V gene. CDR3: CASRATGGGKNIQYF. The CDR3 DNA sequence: TGCGCCAGCAGGGCGACAGGGGGAGGCAAAAACATTCAGTACTTC.

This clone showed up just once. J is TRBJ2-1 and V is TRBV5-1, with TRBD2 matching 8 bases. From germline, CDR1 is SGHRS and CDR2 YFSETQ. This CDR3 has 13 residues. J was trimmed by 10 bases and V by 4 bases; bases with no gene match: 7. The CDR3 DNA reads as TGCGCCAGCAGCGCCGGGACTAGTCGGGAGCAGTTCTTC. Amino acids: CASSAGTSREQFF.

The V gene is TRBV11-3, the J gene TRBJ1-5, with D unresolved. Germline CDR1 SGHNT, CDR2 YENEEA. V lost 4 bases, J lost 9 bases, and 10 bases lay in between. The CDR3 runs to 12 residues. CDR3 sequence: CASSSRLGPQHF. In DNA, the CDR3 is TGTGCCAGCAGCTCCCGATTAGGGCCCCAGCATTTT.

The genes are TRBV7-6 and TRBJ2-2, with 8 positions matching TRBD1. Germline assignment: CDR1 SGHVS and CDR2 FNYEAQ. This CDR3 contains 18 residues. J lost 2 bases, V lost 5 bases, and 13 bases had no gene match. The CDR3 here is CASSDTSGQAFNTGELFF. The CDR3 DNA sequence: TGTGCCAGCAGCGATACGTCGGGACAGGCCTTTAACACCGGGGAGCTGTTTTTT.

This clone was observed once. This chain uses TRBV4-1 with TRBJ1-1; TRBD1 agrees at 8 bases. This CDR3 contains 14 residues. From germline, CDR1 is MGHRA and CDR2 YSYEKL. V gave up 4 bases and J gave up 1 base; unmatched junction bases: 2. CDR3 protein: CASSLGTGNTEAFF. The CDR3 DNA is TGCGCCAGCAGCCTAGGGACAGGGAACACTGAAGCTTTCTTT.

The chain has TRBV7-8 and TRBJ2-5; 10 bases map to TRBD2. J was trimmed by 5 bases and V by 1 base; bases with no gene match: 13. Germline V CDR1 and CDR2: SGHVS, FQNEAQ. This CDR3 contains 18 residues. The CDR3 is CASSLEMVLTSGWETQYF. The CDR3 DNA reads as TGTGCCAGCAGCTTAGAAATGGTCCTGACTAGCGGGTGGGAGACCCAGTACTTC. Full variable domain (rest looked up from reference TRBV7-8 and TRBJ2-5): GAGVSQSPRYKVAKRGQDVALRCDPISGHVSLFWYQQALGQGPEFLTYFQNEAQLDKSGLPSDRFFAERPEGSVSTLKIQRTQQEDSAVYLCASSLEMVLTSGWETQYFGPGTRLLVL.

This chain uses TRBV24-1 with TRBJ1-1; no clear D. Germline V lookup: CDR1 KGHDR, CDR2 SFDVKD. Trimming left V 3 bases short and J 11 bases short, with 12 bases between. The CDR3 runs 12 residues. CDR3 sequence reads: CATSDPLGEAFF. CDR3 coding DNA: TGTGCCACCAGTGATCCCTTGGGAGAGGCTTTCTTT.